Listed below are T cell receptor beta chains from one sample, sequenced in a study of Ad26.COV2.S vaccination and SARS-CoV-2 variants. Generated by immunoSEQ multiplex PCR, the TCRdb table keeps only in-frame clones and is missing some. The sample has 380,000 or so clones, around 88% seen once. The sample here was peripheral blood, taken in a trial of Ad26.COV2.S vaccine versus placebo. The receptors here all came from a person aged 18-60 years who received the Ad26.COV2.S COVID-19 vaccine or a placebo. Both conserved end residues are part of each CDR3. A D gene is named only where the DNA matches it firmly.

v_gene,len,j_gene,d_gene,CDR3nt,CDR3aa
TRBV6-1,14,TRBJ1-1,-,TGTGCCAGCAGTGAAGAGGAGGAGAGCACTGAAGCTTTCTTT,CASSEEEESTEAFF
TRBV30,13,TRBJ1-6,-,TGTGCCTGGAGACCGGGAGCCAATTCACCCCTCCACTTT,CAWRPGANSPLHF
TRBV5-1,14,TRBJ1-1,-,TGCGCCAGCAGCTTGGCGGGACAGAACACTGAAGCTTTCTTT,CASSLAGQNTEAFF
TRBV5-5,17,TRBJ1-5,-,TGTGCCAGCAGCTTTTTATTTGCGGCAAGGAATCAACAGCCCCAGCATTTT,CASSFLFAARNQQPQHF
TRBV28,13,TRBJ1-1,-,TGTGCCAGCAGTTTAGGGACCGCCTCTGAAGCTTTCTTT,CASSLGTASEAFF
TRBV6-5,14,TRBJ1-5,-,TGTGCCAGCAGCTCACAGGGAATTGGTCAGCCCCAGCATTTT,CASSSQGIGQPQHF
TRBV12-5,11,TRBJ2-1,-,TGTGCTAGTGGTTTGGAACAGGAGCAGTTCTTC,CASGLEQEQFF
TRBV6-2/TRBV6-3,15,TRBJ2-1,-,TGTGCCAGCAGTTACGGTTGGGGGATGTACAATGAGCAGTTCTTC,CASSYGWGMYNEQFF
TRBV2,14,TRBJ2-7,TRBD2,TGTGCCAGCAGTCGCCCGACTAGCGGGAGGCCCCAGTACTTC,CASSRPTSGRPQYF
TRBV6-2/TRBV6-3,14,TRBJ1-1,-,TGTGCCAGCAGTTACTCGTGCGCAGGCACTGAAGCTTTCTTT,CASSYSCAGTEAFF
TRBV5-5,15,TRBJ2-7,TRBD1,TGTGCCAGCAGCCGCCGGGACAGGGGATTCGACGAGCAGTACTTC,CASSRRDRGFDEQYF